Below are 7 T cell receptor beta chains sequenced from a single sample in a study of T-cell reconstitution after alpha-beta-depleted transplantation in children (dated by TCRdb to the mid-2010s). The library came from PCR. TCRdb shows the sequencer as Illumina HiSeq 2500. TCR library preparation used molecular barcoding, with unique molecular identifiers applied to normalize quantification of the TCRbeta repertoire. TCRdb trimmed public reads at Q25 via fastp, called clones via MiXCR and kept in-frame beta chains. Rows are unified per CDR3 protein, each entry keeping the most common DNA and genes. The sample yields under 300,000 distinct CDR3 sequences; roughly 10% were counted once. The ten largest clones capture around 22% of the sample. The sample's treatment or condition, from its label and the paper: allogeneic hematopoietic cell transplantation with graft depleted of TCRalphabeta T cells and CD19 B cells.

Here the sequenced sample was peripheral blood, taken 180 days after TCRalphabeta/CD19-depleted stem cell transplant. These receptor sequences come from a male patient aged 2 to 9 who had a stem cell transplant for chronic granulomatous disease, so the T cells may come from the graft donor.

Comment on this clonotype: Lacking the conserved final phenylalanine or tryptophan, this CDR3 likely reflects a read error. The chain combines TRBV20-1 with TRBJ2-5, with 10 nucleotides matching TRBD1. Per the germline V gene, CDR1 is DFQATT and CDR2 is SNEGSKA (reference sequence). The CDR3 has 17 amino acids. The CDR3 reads CSAYHPTGTGARETQYS. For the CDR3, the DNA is TGCAGCGCATACCACCCTACCGGGACAGGGGCTAGGGAGACCCAGTACTCC.

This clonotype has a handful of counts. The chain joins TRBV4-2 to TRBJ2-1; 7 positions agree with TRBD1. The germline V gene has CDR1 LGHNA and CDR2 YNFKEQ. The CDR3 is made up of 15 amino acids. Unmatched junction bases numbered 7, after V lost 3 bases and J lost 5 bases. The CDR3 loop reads CASSQVRGRNNEQFF. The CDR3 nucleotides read TGTGCCAGCAGCCAGGTGAGGGGGCGAAACAATGAGCAGTTCTTC.

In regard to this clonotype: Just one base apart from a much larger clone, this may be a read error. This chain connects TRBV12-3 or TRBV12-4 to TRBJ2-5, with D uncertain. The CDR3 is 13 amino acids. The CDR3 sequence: CASSQVPEEAQYF. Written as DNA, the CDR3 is TGTGCCAGCAGTCAGGTACCCGAAGAGGCCCAGTACTTC.

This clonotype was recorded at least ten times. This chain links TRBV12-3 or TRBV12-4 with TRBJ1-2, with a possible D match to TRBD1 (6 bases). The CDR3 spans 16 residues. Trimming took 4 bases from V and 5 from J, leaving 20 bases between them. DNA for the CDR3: TGTGCCAGCAGTTCACCAGACAGGCCCTTGAATTATGGCTACACCTTC. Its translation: CASSSPDRPLNYGYTF.

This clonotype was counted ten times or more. CDR3 nucleotides: TGTGCCAGCAGCTTGCGGGGGGAACTAGCGACGCGGGGAGACTACTACGAGCAGTACTTC. Protein sequence: CASSLRGELATRGDYYEQYF. The J gene is TRBJ2-7, the V gene TRBV7-2; 8 positions match TRBD2. The ends lost 3 bases at V and 3 bases at J; junction bases unmatched: 22. There are 20 residues in the CDR3. The germline V gene encodes CDR1 SGHTA and CDR2 FQGNSA.

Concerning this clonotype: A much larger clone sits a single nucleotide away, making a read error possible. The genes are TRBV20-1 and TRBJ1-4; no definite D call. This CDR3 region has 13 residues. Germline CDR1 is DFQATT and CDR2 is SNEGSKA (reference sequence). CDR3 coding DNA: TGCAGTGCTAGAGGAGAACCTAATGAAAAACTGCTTTTT. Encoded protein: CSARGEPNEKLLF.

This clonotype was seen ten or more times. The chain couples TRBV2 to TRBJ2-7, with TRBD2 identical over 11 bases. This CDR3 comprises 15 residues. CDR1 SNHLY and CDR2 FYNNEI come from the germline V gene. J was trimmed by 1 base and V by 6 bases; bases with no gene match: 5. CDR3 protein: CASRTTSGSSYEQYF. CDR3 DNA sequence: TGTGCCAGCAGGACCACTAGCGGGAGTTCCTACGAGCAGTACTTC.